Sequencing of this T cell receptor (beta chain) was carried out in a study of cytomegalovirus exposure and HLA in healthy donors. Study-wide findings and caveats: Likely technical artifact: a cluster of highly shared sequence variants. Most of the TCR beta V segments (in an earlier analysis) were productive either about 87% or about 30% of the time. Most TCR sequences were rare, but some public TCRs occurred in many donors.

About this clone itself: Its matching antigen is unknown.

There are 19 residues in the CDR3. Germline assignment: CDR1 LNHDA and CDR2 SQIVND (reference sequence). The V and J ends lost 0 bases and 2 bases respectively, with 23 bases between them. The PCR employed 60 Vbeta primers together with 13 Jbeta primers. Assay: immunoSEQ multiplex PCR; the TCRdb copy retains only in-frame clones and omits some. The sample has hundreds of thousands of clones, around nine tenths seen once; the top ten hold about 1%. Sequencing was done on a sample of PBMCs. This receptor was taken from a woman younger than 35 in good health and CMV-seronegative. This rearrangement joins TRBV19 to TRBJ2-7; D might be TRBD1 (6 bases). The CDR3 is CASSIDAFVRTVDAYEQYF. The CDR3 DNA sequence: TGTGCCAGTAGTATAGATGCATTCGTCCGGACAGTAGACGCCTACGAGCAGTACTTC.